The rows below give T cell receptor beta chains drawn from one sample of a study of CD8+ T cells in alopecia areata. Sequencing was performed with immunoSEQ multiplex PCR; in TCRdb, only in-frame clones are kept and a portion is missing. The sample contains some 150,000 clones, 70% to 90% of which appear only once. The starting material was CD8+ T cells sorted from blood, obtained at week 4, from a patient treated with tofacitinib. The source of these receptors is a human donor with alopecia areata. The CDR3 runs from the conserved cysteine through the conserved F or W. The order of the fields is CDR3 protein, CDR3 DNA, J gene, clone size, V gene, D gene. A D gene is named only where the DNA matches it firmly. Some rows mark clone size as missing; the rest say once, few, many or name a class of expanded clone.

CDR3 protein: CASSLTGAEQYF
CDR3 DNA: TGTGCCAGCAGCTTAACAGGAGCCGAGCAGTACTTC
J gene: TRBJ2-7
clone size: -
V gene: TRBV7-9
D gene: -

CDR3 protein: CASSFRGSYEQYF
CDR3 DNA: TGTGCCAGCAGCTTTCGGGGTTCCTACGAGCAGTACTTC
J gene: TRBJ2-7
clone size: -
V gene: TRBV5-4
D gene: -

CDR3 protein: CASSPDNEQFF
CDR3 DNA: TGTGCCAGCAGCCCGGACAATGAGCAGTTCTTC
J gene: TRBJ2-1
clone size: -
V gene: TRBV7-9
D gene: -

CDR3 protein: CASSLEGSGHTDTQYF
CDR3 DNA: TGTGCCAGCAGCTTGGAGGGCAGCGGTCACACAGATACGCAGTATTTT
J gene: TRBJ2-3
clone size: -
V gene: TRBV5-6
D gene: -

CDR3 protein: CASSSSTQQGRDAEAFF
CDR3 DNA: TGTGCCAGCAGCTCTTCGACTCAACAGGGGAGGGACGCTGAAGCTTTCTTT
J gene: TRBJ1-1
clone size: -
V gene: TRBV7-9
D gene: TRBD1

CDR3 protein: CASSSVSGGAYEQYF
CDR3 DNA: TGTGCCAGCAGTTCGGTCTCCGGGGGGGCCTACGAGCAGTACTTC
J gene: TRBJ2-7
clone size: -
V gene: TRBV27
D gene: TRBD2

CDR3 protein: CSVSGGLAYEQYF
CDR3 DNA: TGCAGCGTTAGCGGGGGGCTAGCCTACGAGCAGTACTTC
J gene: TRBJ2-7
clone size: once
V gene: TRBV29-1
D gene: TRBD2

CDR3 protein: CASSLAGTYNEQFF
CDR3 DNA: TGTGCCAGCAGCTTAGCAGGGACTTACAATGAGCAGTTCTTC
J gene: TRBJ2-1
clone size: -
V gene: TRBV7-9
D gene: -

CDR3 protein: CAWSDMQGGYEQYF
CDR3 DNA: TGTGCCTGGAGTGATATGCAGGGAGGATACGAGCAGTACTTC
J gene: TRBJ2-7
clone size: -
V gene: TRBV30
D gene: -

CDR3 protein: CASSKENTEAFF
CDR3 DNA: TGTGCCAGCAGCAAAGAGAACACTGAAGCTTTCTTT
J gene: TRBJ1-1
clone size: -
V gene: TRBV7-9
D gene: -

CDR3 protein: CASSQGPSSTDTQYF
CDR3 DNA: TGCGCCAGCAGCCAAGGCCCTAGCAGCACAGATACGCAGTATTTT
J gene: TRBJ2-3
clone size: -
V gene: TRBV4-1
D gene: -

CDR3 protein: CASHYLLSGNNEQFF
CDR3 DNA: TGTGCCAGCCACTACCTCCTTAGCGGGAACAATGAGCAGTTCTTC
J gene: TRBJ2-1
clone size: -
V gene: TRBV27
D gene: TRBD2

CDR3 protein: CASSIAAPGTGELFF
CDR3 DNA: TGTGCCAGTAGTATTGCAGCGCCGGGAACCGGGGAGCTGTTTTTT
J gene: TRBJ2-2
clone size: few
V gene: TRBV19
D gene: -

CDR3 protein: CASSQPSRVGEQYF
CDR3 DNA: TGCGCCAGCAGCCAACCTTCTCGCGTAGGCGAGCAGTACTTC
J gene: TRBJ2-7
clone size: -
V gene: TRBV4-1
D gene: -

CDR3 protein: CASSSGRSHETQYF
CDR3 DNA: TGTGCCAGCAGTAGCGGGAGGAGTCATGAGACCCAGTACTTC
J gene: TRBJ2-5
clone size: -
V gene: TRBV2
D gene: TRBD2

CDR3 protein: CSVGGILGRGYNEQFF
CDR3 DNA: TGCAGCGTTGGAGGGATTTTGGGGAGGGGCTACAATGAGCAGTTCTTC
J gene: TRBJ2-1
clone size: -
V gene: TRBV29-1
D gene: TRBD2

CDR3 protein: CSVAGLTDTQYF
CDR3 DNA: TGCAGCGTTGCAGGTTTGACAGATACGCAGTATTTT
J gene: TRBJ2-3
clone size: -
V gene: TRBV29-1
D gene: -

CDR3 protein: CASSFIRDPGELFF
CDR3 DNA: TGTGCCAGCAGCTTCATCAGGGATCCCGGGGAGCTGTTTTTT
J gene: TRBJ2-2
clone size: once
V gene: TRBV7-2
D gene: -

CDR3 protein: CASSPPSGNADTQYF
CDR3 DNA: TGTGCCAGCTCACCACCCTCGGGTAATGCAGATACGCAGTATTTT
J gene: TRBJ2-3
clone size: -
V gene: TRBV18
D gene: -

CDR3 protein: CASSQVLERDIQYF
CDR3 DNA: TGCGCCAGCAGCCAAGTGCTGGAGCGGGACATTCAGTACTTC
J gene: TRBJ2-4
clone size: -
V gene: TRBV4-1
D gene: -

CDR3 protein: CSVEDFTSYNEQFF
CDR3 DNA: TGCAGCGTTGAAGATTTCACATCCTACAATGAGCAGTTCTTC
J gene: TRBJ2-1
clone size: -
V gene: TRBV29-1
D gene: -

CDR3 protein: CASRSIGGNEQFF
CDR3 DNA: TGTGCCAGCAGGTCCATAGGGGGCAATGAGCAGTTCTTC
J gene: TRBJ2-1
clone size: -
V gene: TRBV6-6
D gene: -

CDR3 protein: CASSQEGRGRYEQYF
CDR3 DNA: TGTGCCAGCAGCCAAGAGGGCAGGGGACGCTACGAGCAGTACTTC
J gene: TRBJ2-7
clone size: -
V gene: TRBV4-2
D gene: -

CDR3 protein: CSVVGESISYEQYF
CDR3 DNA: TGCAGCGTTGTAGGGGAGTCCATCTCCTACGAGCAGTACTTC
J gene: TRBJ2-7
clone size: -
V gene: TRBV29-1
D gene: -

CDR3 protein: CASSQQGKNYEQYF
CDR3 DNA: TGTGCCAGCAGCCAACAGGGAAAAAACTACGAGCAGTACTTC
J gene: TRBJ2-7
clone size: -
V gene: TRBV7-9
D gene: -

CDR3 protein: CASSFSGGELFYEQYF
CDR3 DNA: TGTGCCAGCAGCTTCTCCGGGGGTGAGTTGTTCTACGAGCAGTACTTC
J gene: TRBJ2-7
clone size: -
V gene: TRBV25-1
D gene: -

CDR3 protein: CASSAGNTIYF
CDR3 DNA: TGTGCCAGCAGTGCAGGAAACACCATATATTTT
J gene: TRBJ1-3
clone size: few
V gene: TRBV2
D gene: -

CDR3 protein: CASSAGTPNYEQYF
CDR3 DNA: TGCGCCAGCAGTGCCGGGACGCCTAACTACGAGCAGTACTTC
J gene: TRBJ2-7
clone size: -
V gene: TRBV4-1
D gene: -

CDR3 protein: CASSLDVGAGTGGVLTF
CDR3 DNA: TGTGCCAGCAGTTTAGATGTGGGCGCAGGGACGGGGGGTGTCCTGACTTTC
J gene: TRBJ2-6
clone size: -
V gene: TRBV27
D gene: TRBD2

CDR3 protein: CASSLSQTAEAFF
CDR3 DNA: TGTGCCAGCAGTTTGTCACAAACCGCTGAAGCTTTCTTT
J gene: TRBJ1-1
clone size: -
V gene: TRBV27
D gene: -

CDR3 protein: CASSARGLGNEQFF
CDR3 DNA: TGTGCCAGCAGCGCAAGGGGATTGGGGAATGAGCAGTTCTTC
J gene: TRBJ2-1
clone size: -
V gene: TRBV6-5
D gene: -

CDR3 protein: CASSRGTATEAFF
CDR3 DNA: TGTGCCAGCAGTCGCGGGACAGCCACTGAAGCTTTCTTT
J gene: TRBJ1-1
clone size: -
V gene: TRBV9
D gene: TRBD1

CDR3 protein: CASSVAIGQVQYF
CDR3 DNA: TGTGCCAGCAGCGTTGCAATCGGACAGGTCCAGTACTTC
J gene: TRBJ2-4
clone size: -
V gene: TRBV9
D gene: TRBD1

CDR3 protein: CASSKVQGSGYEQYF
CDR3 DNA: TGTGCCAGCAGTAAAGTACAGGGGTCAGGCTACGAGCAGTACTTC
J gene: TRBJ2-7
clone size: -
V gene: TRBV27
D gene: TRBD1

CDR3 protein: CASSLETGIITDTQYF
CDR3 DNA: TGCGCCAGCAGCTTGGAGACAGGGATTATCACAGATACGCAGTATTTT
J gene: TRBJ2-3
clone size: -
V gene: TRBV5-1
D gene: TRBD1

CDR3 protein: CASSTGTSNNEQFF
CDR3 DNA: TGTGCCAGCAGCACCGGGACTAGCAACAATGAGCAGTTCTTC
J gene: TRBJ2-1
clone size: -
V gene: TRBV7-9
D gene: TRBD2

CDR3 protein: CASSLVGGGNTEAFF
CDR3 DNA: TGTGCCAGCAGCTTAGTAGGGGGAGGAAACACTGAAGCTTTCTTT
J gene: TRBJ1-1
clone size: -
V gene: TRBV7-9
D gene: -

CDR3 protein: CASSQDVSYEQYF
CDR3 DNA: TGCGCCAGCAGCCAAGATGTCTCCTACGAGCAGTACTTC
J gene: TRBJ2-7
clone size: -
V gene: TRBV4-1
D gene: -

CDR3 protein: CASSITSFPYEQYF
CDR3 DNA: TGTGCCAGCAGCATAACTAGCTTTCCCTACGAGCAGTACTTC
J gene: TRBJ2-7
clone size: -
V gene: TRBV7-9
D gene: -

CDR3 protein: CASGQGATTGELFF
CDR3 DNA: TGTGCCAGCGGACAGGGGGCGACCACCGGGGAGCTGTTTTTT
J gene: TRBJ2-2
clone size: medium-sized
V gene: TRBV6-4
D gene: TRBD1

CDR3 protein: CASSPDASGRHEQYF
CDR3 DNA: TGTGCCAGCAGCCCGGATGCTAGCGGGAGACACGAGCAGTACTTC
J gene: TRBJ2-7
clone size: -
V gene: TRBV5-4
D gene: TRBD2

CDR3 protein: CASSPGPIYEQYF
CDR3 DNA: TGTGCCAGCAGCCCCGGACCGATCTACGAGCAGTACTTC
J gene: TRBJ2-7
clone size: -
V gene: TRBV7-2
D gene: -

CDR3 protein: CSAGQGVRESTDTQYF
CDR3 DNA: TGCAGCGCCGGACAGGGGGTCCGAGAGAGCACAGATACGCAGTATTTT
J gene: TRBJ2-3
clone size: few
V gene: TRBV29-1
D gene: TRBD1

CDR3 protein: CASSLRGGWKSFTEAFF
CDR3 DNA: TGCGCCAGCAGCTTAAGGGGCGGGTGGAAGTCTTTCACTGAAGCTTTCTTT
J gene: TRBJ1-1
clone size: -
V gene: TRBV5-1
D gene: -

CDR3 protein: CASSLNTGDTQYF
CDR3 DNA: TGTGCCAGCAGTTTAAACACGGGGGATACGCAGTATTTT
J gene: TRBJ2-3
clone size: -
V gene: TRBV27
D gene: -

CDR3 protein: CASSLAAGPSSYEQYF
CDR3 DNA: TGTGCCAGCAGCTTAGCTGCAGGGCCGAGCTCCTACGAGCAGTACTTC
J gene: TRBJ2-7
clone size: -
V gene: TRBV7-6
D gene: -

CDR3 protein: CASSPGHSNTEAFF
CDR3 DNA: TGCGCCAGCAGCCCGGGACATTCAAACACTGAAGCTTTCTTT
J gene: TRBJ1-1
clone size: -
V gene: TRBV5-1
D gene: -

CDR3 protein: CASSVESGTSGTDTQYF
CDR3 DNA: TGTGCCAGCAGCGTAGAATCAGGGACTAGCGGTACAGATACGCAGTATTTT
J gene: TRBJ2-3
clone size: -
V gene: TRBV9
D gene: TRBD2

CDR3 protein: CSVALVHRTDTQYF
CDR3 DNA: TGCAGCGTGGCCCTGGTCCACCGCACAGATACGCAGTATTTT
J gene: TRBJ2-3
clone size: -
V gene: TRBV29-1
D gene: -

CDR3 protein: CASRLPGHLYEQYF
CDR3 DNA: TGTGCCAGCAGGCTTCCGGGACATCTCTACGAGCAGTACTTC
J gene: TRBJ2-7
clone size: -
V gene: TRBV6-1
D gene: -

CDR3 protein: CASSYGIGGWTEAFF
CDR3 DNA: TGTGCCAGCAGTTATGGGATCGGGGGATGGACTGAAGCTTTCTTT
J gene: TRBJ1-1
clone size: -
V gene: TRBV6-5
D gene: -

CDR3 protein: CSVTPSTDTQYF
CDR3 DNA: TGCAGCGTTACCCCTAGCACAGATACGCAGTATTTT
J gene: TRBJ2-3
clone size: -
V gene: TRBV29-1
D gene: -